Sequencing of this TCR beta chain was carried out in a study of graft-versus-host responses after intestinal transplantation (dated by TCRdb to the early 2020s). For the study in its entirety: The transplants that recipients received were multivisceral, liver-intestinal, or isolated intestinal. A peak of at least 4% donor T cells among recipient peripheral blood mononuclear cells was the definition used for donor T cell macrochimerism. Anti-thymocyte globulin induction was given to all recipients, followed by maintenance tacrolimus and steroids for approximately three years. Alloreactive clones were identified by sequencing pre-transplant mixed lymphocyte reaction products and comparing them with unstimulated pre-transplant donor and recipient T cells. Instead of going to the commercial service, samples from three later patients were sequenced in-house on an Illumina MiSeq and processed with MiXCR. Of the 20 to 25 intestinal transplant recipients enrolled in the cohort, one of whom was a retransplant, a few patients without pretransplant specimens were excluded. After intestinal transplantation, graft-versus-host and host-versus-graft alloreactive T cell clones were followed in the graft, circulation and bone marrow using bulk TCR-beta CDR3 sequencing.

The CDR1 and CDR2 encoded by the germline V gene are SGHTA and FQGTGA. The CDR3 goes from the cysteine to the phenylalanine over 15 residues. The kept DNA is CDR3 alone, 45 bases in frame from the first base. The junction shows trimming of 5 bases on V and 2 bases on J, plus 10 bases between the germline ends. Beyond this particular receptor, the publication reports: Early after transplant, peak levels of circulating GvH clones were associated with declines in HvG clones. GvH clones were found in recipient bone marrow, and some of the GvH clones appeared earlier in ileal mucosa or blood, which is consistent with an intestinal mucosal origin. Patients with donor T cell macrochimerism had high GvH to HvG T cell clonal ratios in their allografts. The relatively low number and heterogeneity of intestinal transplant patients limited the conclusions.

Of note for this clone: The clone's antigen remains unknown. No much larger clonotype is one base removed from it; base qualities were not supplied.

Blood samples were collected up to 4 times in the first month after transplant and then at least monthly when available. Receptor amplification or capture employed the immunoSEQ multiplex PCR assay. For most patients, genomic DNA was subjected to high-throughput TCR-beta CDR3 sequencing by Adaptive Biotechnologies. Per the authors' processing: TCR sequencing data were retrieved from Adaptive's ImmunoSEQ software for about 17 patients, whereas a few other patients were processed with MiXCR and VDJtools. Because the origin of CDR3 nucleotide sequences shared between donor and recipient could not be assigned, those sequences were removed. Alloreactive clones required at least 2-fold expansion over unstimulated cells and minimum CFSE-low frequency of 0.002% (template counts) or 0.001% (read counts). A clone was considered mappable if detected in the sequenced pre-transplant spleen, lymph node, or MLR CFSE-low populations of the donor or recipient. Cumulative frequency of alloreactive clones was calculated as a percentage of all sequences weighted by copy number. The source is immuneACCESS, and TCRdb retained only in-frame sequences with V and J called. Part of the clones is not carried over; for the studies checked, unresolved V genes explain less than half of this, and the remainder is unexplained. The D gene and trimming were derived from the DNA, and the V and J assignments and clone size from that table. The sample records under 100,000 clones, about 93% of which are singletons. Roughly a sixth of the sample is taken by the ten largest.

The sample here was PBMCs, taken roughly 410 days after intestinal transplant. The rearrangement combines TRBV7-3 with TRBJ2-6; the D gene identity is not certain. The TCR was taken from a human patient who received an intestinal transplant, so some T cells may come from the graft donor. The CDR3 here reads CASSPQTAGANVLTF. The nucleotide sequence is TGTGCCAGCAGCCCCCAGACTGCTGGGGCCAACGTCCTGACTTTC.